Sequencing of this T cell receptor beta chain was carried out in a study of lymphopenia after photon versus proton radiotherapy. Profiling relied on immunoSEQ multiplex PCR, and the TCRdb table lists in-frame clones only, not all of them. The table has some 28,000 clones, approximately 85% seen once. Notes on this clone: The antigen remains unidentified.

Study results and caveats: Oligoclonal CD8+ Temra expansion after nadir drove photon patients' diversity drop.

The germline V gene encodes CDR1 SGHAT and CDR2 FQNNGV. V lost 5 bases to trimming and J lost 1 base, with 9 bases between them. The CDR3 covers 13 residues. The material sequenced was peripheral blood, taken from a patient treated with photon-based radiotherapy. The TCR was taken from a man aged 50-59 years with gastric cancer. V usage is TRBV11-2 and J usage is TRBJ2-7; no definite D call. CDR3 amino acids: CASSLELSYEQYF. CDR3 DNA: TGTGCCAGCAGCCTGGAGCTTTCCTACGAGCAGTACTTC.